Shown below are 10 T cell receptor beta chains from a single sample sequenced in a study of human T cells and chemical hapten exposure. One entry per CDR3 protein, called by TCRdb with MiXCR from the RACE reads. The sample carries 150,000 or so distinct CDR3 sequences, about 15% recorded once. The time point was: patch test 1, 2 weeks after DPC sensitization. Treatment given: therapeutic diphenylcyclopropenone sensitization with weekly scalp DPC. The sequencing here drew on whole blood, taken in connection with sensitization to the hapten diphenylcyclopropenone (DPC). These receptors originate from a woman aged 30 to 39 with alopecia areata. Some clones in this sample may be carry-over from other donors' samples.

This chain joins TRBV7-3 and TRBJ2-7; the D is unclear. The CDR3 spans 14 residues. Germline CDR1 SGHTA, CDR2 FQGTGA. Trimming took off 5 bases at V and 5 bases at J, with 16 bases between the two ends. The CDR3 DNA is TGTGCCAGCAGCGCTTACTCTCAAGCCGACGAGCAGTACTTC. Its protein is CASSAYSQADEQYF. Using reference TRBV7-3 and TRBJ2-7 for the parts outside the CDR3, the full variable domain is GAGVSQTPSNKVTEKGKYVELRCDPISGHTALYWYRQSLGQGPEFLIYFQGTGAADDSGLPNDRFFAVRPEGSVSTLKIQRTERGDSAVYLCASSAYSQADEQYFGPGTRLTVT.

Ten or more counts support this clonotype. V gene TRBV14 combines with J gene TRBJ2-5; 9 bases match TRBD2. Losses at the gene ends were 4 bases for V and 1 base for J; bases not matched to a gene: 4. The CDR3 has 15 residues. Looked up from germline, CDR1 is SGHDN and CDR2 is FVKESK. The CDR3 loop is CASSRLTSGQETQYF. The CDR3 DNA reads as TGTGCCAGCAGCCGCCTGACTAGCGGCCAAGAGACCCAGTACTTC.

The chain is built from TRBV28 and TRBJ2-1; D is unclear. The CDR3 runs 15 residues. V lost 5 bases, J lost 9 bases, and 20 bases lay in between. The V gene's germline CDR1 is MDHEN and CDR2 SYDVKM. For the CDR3, the DNA is TGTGCCAGCAGTCCGGGCGGTTCTTGGTACGGTGAGCAGTTCTTC. Translating it yields CASSPGGSWYGEQFF.

This clonotype was counted between two and nine times. The V call is TRBV20-1, the J call TRBJ2-3, with 11 bases aligning to TRBD2. The CDR3 totals 15 residues. With V trimmed by 4 bases and J by 3 bases, 6 bases remained unmatched. Germline V gene lookup returns CDR1 DFQATT and CDR2 SNEGSKA (reference sequence). The DNA for the CDR3 is TGCAGTGCTACTCTCGCTAGCGGGAGGACAGATACGCAGTATTTT. Its protein is CSATLASGRTDTQYF.

This clonotype has a count of ten or more. The V call is TRBV29-1, the J call TRBJ2-2; TRBD2 matches at 11 bases. V was clipped by 5 bases and J by 7 bases; unmatched bases: 3. The CDR3 sequence is 13 residues long. Germline CDR1 reads SQVTM; CDR2 reads ANQGSEA. This chain's CDR3 is CSVWLAGGGELFF. As DNA, the CDR3 is TGCAGCGTTTGGCTAGCGGGAGGCGGGGAGCTGTTTTTT.

This CDR3 reads CASRVDLRGNTIYF. The DNA for the CDR3 is TGTGCCAGCAGGGTGGACCTTCGGGGAAACACCATATATTTT. V and J are TRBV12-3 or TRBV12-4 and TRBJ1-3; no clear D. Trimming shortened V by 6 bases and J by 4 bases, and 13 bases separated the two germline ends. This CDR3 is 14 amino acids long.

The genes are TRBV20-1 and TRBJ2-7, with D unclear. The V end lost 3 bases, the J end lost 0 bases, and 0 bases lay between the germline ends. CDR1 DFQATT and CDR2 SNEGSKA come from the germline V gene (reference sequence). The CDR3 runs to 10 residues. CDR3 protein: CSASSYEQYF. Here the CDR3 DNA reads TGCAGTGCTAGCTCCTACGAGCAGTACTTC.

This clonotype showed up many times. This chain uses TRBV2 with TRBJ1-2; 8 bases agree with TRBD1. The CDR3 consists of 14 residues. Germline CDR1 and CDR2: SNHLY and FYNNEI. V was clipped by 5 bases and J by 2 bases; unmatched bases: 4. CDR3 residues: CASSQGALNYGYTF. In DNA form, the CDR3 reads TGTGCCAGCAGTCAGGGGGCCTTAAACTATGGCTACACCTTC.

Only a few counts were recorded for this clonotype. J is TRBJ2-2 and V is TRBV10-3, with TRBD1 identical over 8 bases. V was pared by 6 bases and J by 0 bases, with 3 bases of the junction left unmatched. CDR1 and CDR2 from the germline V gene are ENHRY and SYGVKD. The CDR3 sequence is 15 residues long. This chain's CDR3 is CAISPQGANTGELFF. The CDR3 DNA is TGTGCCATCAGCCCACAGGGGGCGAACACCGGGGAGCTGTTTTTT.

The rearrangement uses TRBV4-3 and TRBJ1-1, with 7 bases aligning to TRBD1. V lost 4 bases and J lost 5; bases outside the gene matches: 4. CDR3 length: 13 residues. In germline, CDR1 is LGHNA, CDR2 YSLEER. CDR3 region: CASSPQGSTEAFF. In DNA, the CDR3 is TGCGCCAGCAGCCCACAGGGGAGTACTGAAGCTTTCTTT.